This T cell receptor beta chain was documented in a study of cytomegalovirus exposure and HLA in healthy donors. The study, taken as a whole, reports: Reports indicated that the classifier achieved high specificity and sensitivity in diagnosing cytomegalovirus status. There were some public TCRs occurring in many donors, but most TCR sequences were rare. Cytomegalovirus association was assigned to 150 to 200 TCR beta chains.

The length of the CDR3 is 15 residues. The V segment lost 4 bases and the J segment 7 bases; nucleotides outside the gene matches: 9. Per the germline V gene, CDR1 is MNHNS and CDR2 is SASEGT. The PCR employed 60 Vbeta primers together with 13 Jbeta primers. In the authors' workflow: In a later analysis, of around 85 million unique beta chains, roughly 10 million appeared in at least two donors. Measured with immunoSEQ multiplex PCR; TCRdb has only the in-frame clones, and not every one. That table is the source of V, J and clone size, and D and trimming were worked out from the DNA. Here the sample spans 45,000 to 60,000 clones, around three quarters being singletons. As regards this clone: Antigen unknown.

This rearrangement joins TRBV6-1 to TRBJ1-2, with TRBD1 matching over 10 bases. This TCR derives from a man younger than 45 in good health and CMV-seropositive. The sequenced material came from PBMCs. CDR3 DNA sequence: TGTGCCAGCAGTGCCGACAGGGGGCTAGTGAGTGGCTACACCTTC. Translation gives CASSADRGLVSGYTF.